This T cell receptor beta chain was sequenced during a study of vaccination effects on CD4 cells after COVID-19. The wider study: Post-vaccine specimens arrived a median 72 days past the second dose.

Sequencing in the ViraFEST assay came after antigen-specific CD4+ T cells had been expanded with viral peptide pools, which were used to stimulate PBMC. Scientists isolated CD4+ T cells after a roughly 10-day culture period ended. Participants each got two BNT162b2 or mRNA-1273 vaccine doses. It was with about 10 IU/ml IL-2 and roughly 9.2 ug/ml peptides that 1.5 million to 2.5 million PBMC per well were cultured. Cultures had half their medium replaced with IL-2 medium on days 3 and 7. The length of the CDR3 is 13 residues. Trimming pared 0 bases from V and 6 bases from J, leaving 9 bases between. CDR1 and CDR2 from the germline V gene are SGHRS and YFSETQ. A word on this clone: As yet, its antigen is unknown.

Profiling relied on immunoSEQ multiplex PCR, and the TCRdb table lists in-frame clones only, not all of them. In the table there are 25,000 to 35,000 clones, roughly 80% of which are singletons. Study-wide results and limits: Limitations: small convalescent group and missing early post-infection timepoints.

The material was CD4+ T cells from PBMCs cultured with HCoV-NL63 spike peptides, obtained after COVID-19 vaccination. V and J are TRBV5-1 and TRBJ1-1; D is unresolved. The TCR originated in a human donor who received a COVID-19 vaccine. Some clones in this sample may be carry-over from other donors' samples. CDR3 protein: CASSLAGAPEAFF. The DNA of the CDR3 is TGCGCCAGCAGCTTGGCGGGCGCCCCTGAAGCTTTCTTT.